A selection of T cell receptor beta chains follows, all from one sample in a study of regulatory T cells in long-lasting Graves disease. TCRdb passed the multiplex PCR reads through MiXCR, listing each CDR3 protein once. The data show 650,000 to 850,000 distinct CDR3 sequences, around 30% seen once. The source material was peripheral blood mononuclear cells (PBMCs), sampled when the disease was refractory, from a patient treated with antithyroid drugs. The receptor set was obtained from a female donor with Graves disease. CDR3s leave out the opening cysteine and the closing phenylalanine or tryptophan.

v_call	j_call	cdr3_aa
TRBV19	TRBJ1-1	ASSRSGLSEAF
TRBV28	TRBJ1-1	ASNPSRPGVNTEAF
TRBV6-1	TRBJ1-2	ANGDRNYGYT
TRBV14	TRBJ2-7	ASSQSVRLYEQY
TRBV30	TRBJ2-6	AWSVSGANVLT
TRBV27	TRBJ1-5	ASSLAPPWTGYSNQPQH
TRBV20-1	TRBJ2-3	SARASVAGSSDTQY
TRBV2	TRBJ2-5	ASSEGTSGRKETQY
TRBV6-1	TRBJ2-7	ASDLTVDYEQY
TRBV3-1	TRBJ1-1	ASSQESGRAEAF
TRBV5-4	TRBJ1-1	ASSLARGATEAF
TRBV18	TRBJ1-1	ASSPDRDPEAF
TRBV5-1	TRBJ1-2	ASSSRTGAGYGYT
TRBV6-1	TRBJ2-2	ASRPGQINTGELF
TRBV5-1	TRBJ1-2	ASSLVGTGVGYGYT
TRBV7-3	TRBJ2-5	ASSNRDSIQETQY
TRBV5-1	TRBJ1-1	ASSYSPGALNTEAF
TRBV3-1	TRBJ1-4	ASSQDPDRPNEKLF
TRBV29-1	TRBJ2-2	SVENGDTGELF
TRBV20-1	TRBJ1-1	SAKRDRVVNTEAF
TRBV29-1	TRBJ2-7	SALASGTGGEQY
TRBV5-1	TRBJ2-7	ASSLELGGTTYVQY
TRBV7-9	TRBJ2-7	ASSYSGGNSYEQY
TRBV12-3/TRBV12-4	TRBJ2-1	ASSLLWGTMGGSSDDEQF
TRBV9	TRBJ1-4	ASSVAGGKLF
TRBV20-1	TRBJ1-1	SAQQTNTEAF
TRBV28	TRBJ1-5	ASSLGPQTFNQPQH
TRBV12-3/TRBV12-4	TRBJ2-3	ASNRISGTQY
TRBV11-2	TRBJ1-1	ASSTRTLRTEAF
TRBV6-1	TRBJ1-2	ASSENDVYGYT
TRBV19	TRBJ1-2	ASSRQEAGGYT
TRBV29-1	TRBJ2-2	SGRGGTGELF
TRBV30	TRBJ2-2	AWSGSLTGELF
TRBV20-1	TRBJ1-6	SASFLGQGSSPLH
TRBV9	TRBJ2-7	ASSAKVSRDEQY
TRBV5-8	TRBJ1-1	VSSPLSGGKNTEAF
TRBV28	TRBJ1-2	ASSAQQTGGVIWYYGYT
TRBV27	TRBJ1-6	ASSSGVVAYNSPLH
TRBV12-3/TRBV12-4	TRBJ2-3	ASSLWGDTTDTQY
TRBV27	TRBJ1-5	ASSFGWDNQPQH
TRBV9	TRBJ1-3	ASTVGRTSGNTIY
TRBV6-2/TRBV6-3	TRBJ2-7	ASSEGQNFSYEQY
TRBV15	TRBJ1-5	ATSKSSNQPQH
TRBV30	TRBJ1-1	LAGDTEAF
TRBV27	TRBJ1-4	ASSPGQRLGMNEKLF
TRBV5-1	TRBJ2-1	ASSLGVCSYNEQF
TRBV12-3/TRBV12-4	TRBJ1-1	ASSLFGTGGGSTEAF
TRBV3-1	TRBJ1-1	ASSPWGRNMNTEAF
TRBV6-1	TRBJ1-2	ASSESGPRYGYT
TRBV7-2	TRBJ1-1	ASSLNRGIGEAF
TRBV6-2/TRBV6-3	TRBJ1-4	ASTDRGENEKLF
TRBV7-9	TRBJ1-1	ASIGQGRLTEAF
TRBV6-1	TRBJ2-3	ASRPQENTQY
TRBV6-2/TRBV6-3	TRBJ2-7	ASSEALREFPDEQY